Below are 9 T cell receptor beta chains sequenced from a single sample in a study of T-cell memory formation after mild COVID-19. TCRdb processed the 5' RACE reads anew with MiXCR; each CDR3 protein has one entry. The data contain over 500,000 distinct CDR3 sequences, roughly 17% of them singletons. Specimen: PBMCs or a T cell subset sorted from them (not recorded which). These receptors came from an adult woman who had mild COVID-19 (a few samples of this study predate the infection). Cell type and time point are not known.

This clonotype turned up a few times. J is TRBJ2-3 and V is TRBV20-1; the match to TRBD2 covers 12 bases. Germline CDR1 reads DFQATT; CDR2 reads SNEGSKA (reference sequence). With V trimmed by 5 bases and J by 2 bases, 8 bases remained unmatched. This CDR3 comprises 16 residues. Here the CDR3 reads CSAAGLAGMNTDTQYF. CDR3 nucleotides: TGCAGTGCTGCCGGACTAGCGGGAATGAACACAGATACGCAGTATTTT.

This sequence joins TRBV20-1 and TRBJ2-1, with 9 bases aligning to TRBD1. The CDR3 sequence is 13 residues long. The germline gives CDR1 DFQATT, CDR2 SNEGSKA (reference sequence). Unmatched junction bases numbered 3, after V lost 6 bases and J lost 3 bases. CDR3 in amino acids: CSAYRGLYNEQFF. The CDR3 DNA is TGCAGTGCCTACAGGGGGCTCTACAATGAGCAGTTCTTC.

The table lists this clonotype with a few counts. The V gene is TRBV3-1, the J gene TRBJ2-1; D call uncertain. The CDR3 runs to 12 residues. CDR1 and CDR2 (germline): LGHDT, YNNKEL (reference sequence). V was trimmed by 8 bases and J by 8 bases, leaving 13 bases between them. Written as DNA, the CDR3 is TGTGCCAGCGGAGTGCCGGGTGATGAGCAGTTCTTC. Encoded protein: CASGVPGDEQFF.

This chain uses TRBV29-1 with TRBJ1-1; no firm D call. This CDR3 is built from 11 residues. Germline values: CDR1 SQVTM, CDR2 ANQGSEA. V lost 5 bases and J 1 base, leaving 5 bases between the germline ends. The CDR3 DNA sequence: TGCAGCGTTTCGGAGAACACTGAAGCTTTCTTT. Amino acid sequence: CSVSENTEAFF.

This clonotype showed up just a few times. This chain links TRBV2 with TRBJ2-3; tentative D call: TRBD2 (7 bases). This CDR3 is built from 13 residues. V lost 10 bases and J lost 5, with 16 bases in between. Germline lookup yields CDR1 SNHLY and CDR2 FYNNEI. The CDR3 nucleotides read TGTGCCACCACCCGGGGGGCCCGAGATACGCAGTATTTT. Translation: CATTRGARDTQYF.

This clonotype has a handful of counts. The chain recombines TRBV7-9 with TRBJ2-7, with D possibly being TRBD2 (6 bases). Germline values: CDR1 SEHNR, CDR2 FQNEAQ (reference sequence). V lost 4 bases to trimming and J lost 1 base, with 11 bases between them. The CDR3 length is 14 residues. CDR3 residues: CASSSRDLSYEQYF. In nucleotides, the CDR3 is TGTGCCAGCAGCTCACGGGACTTATCCTACGAGCAGTACTTC.

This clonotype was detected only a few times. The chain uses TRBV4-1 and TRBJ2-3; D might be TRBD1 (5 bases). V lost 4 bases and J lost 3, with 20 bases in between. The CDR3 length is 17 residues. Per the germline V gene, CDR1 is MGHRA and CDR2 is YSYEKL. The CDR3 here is CASSRQAGALGTDTQYF. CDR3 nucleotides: TGCGCCAGCAGCCGGCAAGCTGGGGCACTCGGGACAGATACGCAGTATTTT.

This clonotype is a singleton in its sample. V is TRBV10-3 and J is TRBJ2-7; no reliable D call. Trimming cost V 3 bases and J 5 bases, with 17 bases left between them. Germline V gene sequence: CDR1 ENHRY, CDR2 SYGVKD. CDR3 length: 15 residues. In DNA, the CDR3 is TGTGCCATCAGTGAACCGGGTGGCGGTGGAGACGAGCAGTACTTC. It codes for CAISEPGGGGDEQYF.

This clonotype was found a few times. This CDR3 reads CASSFNGGTEAFF. CDR3 coding DNA: TGTGCCAGCAGTTTTAATGGAGGAACTGAAGCTTTCTTT. This chain connects TRBV12-3 or TRBV12-4 to TRBJ1-1; D is unresolved. CDR3 size: 13 residues. V lost 3 bases to trimming and J lost 5 bases, with 10 bases between them.